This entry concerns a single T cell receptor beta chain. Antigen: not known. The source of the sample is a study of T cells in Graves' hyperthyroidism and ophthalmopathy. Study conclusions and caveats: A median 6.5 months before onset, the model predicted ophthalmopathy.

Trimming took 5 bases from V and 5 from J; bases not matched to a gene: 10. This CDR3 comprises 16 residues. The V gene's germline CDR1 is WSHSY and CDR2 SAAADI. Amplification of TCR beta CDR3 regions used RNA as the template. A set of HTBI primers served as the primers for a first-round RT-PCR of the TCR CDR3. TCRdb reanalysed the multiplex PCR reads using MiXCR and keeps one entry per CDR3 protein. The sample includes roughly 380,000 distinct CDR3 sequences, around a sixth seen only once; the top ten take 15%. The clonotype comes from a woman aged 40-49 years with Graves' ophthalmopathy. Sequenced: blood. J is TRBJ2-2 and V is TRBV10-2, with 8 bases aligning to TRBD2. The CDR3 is CASSRASGSRTGELFF. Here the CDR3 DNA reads TGCGCCAGCAGTAGGGCCAGCGGGAGTCGAACCGGGGAGCTGTTTTTT.